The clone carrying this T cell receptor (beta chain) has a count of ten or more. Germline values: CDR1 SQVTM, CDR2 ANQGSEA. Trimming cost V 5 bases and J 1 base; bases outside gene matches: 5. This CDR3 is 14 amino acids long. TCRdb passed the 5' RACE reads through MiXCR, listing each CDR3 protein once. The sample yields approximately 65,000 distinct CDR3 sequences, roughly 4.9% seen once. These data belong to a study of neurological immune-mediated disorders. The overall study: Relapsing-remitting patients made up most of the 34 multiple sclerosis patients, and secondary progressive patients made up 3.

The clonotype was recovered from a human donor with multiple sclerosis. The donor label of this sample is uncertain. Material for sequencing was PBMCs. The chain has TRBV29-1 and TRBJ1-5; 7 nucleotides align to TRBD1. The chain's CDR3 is CSVCYRGSNQPQHF. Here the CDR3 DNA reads TGCAGCGTTTGCTACAGGGGAAGCAATCAGCCCCAGCATTTT.